This is a list of T cell receptor beta chains from one sample in a study of cytomegalovirus exposure and HLA in healthy donors. Profiling relied on immunoSEQ multiplex PCR, and the TCRdb table lists in-frame clones only, not all of them. Of around 130,000 clones detected, 75% to 85% appear once; the ten largest clones hold less than 2%. The sample comprised PBMCs. Source of these receptors: a man between 35 and 55 years old in good health and CMV-seronegative. The CDR3 runs from the conserved cysteine through the conserved F or W. D genes are given only for firm matches. Clone size is stated in some rows and not others, as once, few, many or a class when expanded.

cdr3_nt: TGTGCCAGCAGCGCGACGGGACTAGCGGTAGGAGAGACCCAGTACTTC
cdr3_aa: CASSATGLAVGETQYF
v_call: TRBV9
j_call: TRBJ2-5
d_call: TRBD2
clone_size: NA

cdr3_nt: TGTGCCAGCACCCGAAGGGAGCCCACCTATGGCTACACCTTC
cdr3_aa: CASTRREPTYGYTF
v_call: TRBV2
j_call: TRBJ1-2
d_call: NA
clone_size: NA

cdr3_nt: TGTGCCAGCAGTGTTGGACAGGGAGGCAATCAGCCCCAGCATTTT
cdr3_aa: CASSVGQGGNQPQHF
v_call: TRBV2
j_call: TRBJ1-5
d_call: TRBD1
clone_size: once

cdr3_nt: TGTGCCAGCAGTTTTTTCCAACCCACCGGGGGGTTCGAAAACACCATATATTTT
cdr3_aa: CASSFFQPTGGFENTIYF
v_call: TRBV28
j_call: TRBJ1-3
d_call: NA
clone_size: NA

cdr3_nt: TGTGCCAGCAGCTTGAAGGGGTCCACTGAAGCTTTCTTT
cdr3_aa: CASSLKGSTEAFF
v_call: TRBV5-6
j_call: TRBJ1-1
d_call: NA
clone_size: NA

cdr3_nt: TGTGCCTGGTCTCGTCCCGGGACAGGGTACGGCTCACCCCTCCACTTT
cdr3_aa: CAWSRPGTGYGSPLHF
v_call: TRBV30
j_call: TRBJ1-6
d_call: TRBD1
clone_size: few

cdr3_nt: TGTGCCAGCAGCGAGACTAGCCGCGAGCAGTACTTC
cdr3_aa: CASSETSREQYF
v_call: TRBV28
j_call: TRBJ2-7
d_call: TRBD2
clone_size: NA

cdr3_nt: TGTGCCAGTAGTATATACGGCGGTGGTGCAACTAATGAAAAACTGTTTTTT
cdr3_aa: CASSIYGGGATNEKLFF
v_call: TRBV19
j_call: TRBJ1-4
d_call: NA
clone_size: NA

cdr3_nt: TGTGCCAGCAGTCAACCGGGACAGGGTGAACATGAGCAGTTCTTC
cdr3_aa: CASSQPGQGEHEQFF
v_call: TRBV6-5
j_call: TRBJ2-1
d_call: TRBD1
clone_size: NA

cdr3_nt: TGTGCCAGCATAAAACCGGGAGTCGGGGAGCAGTATTTT
cdr3_aa: CASIKPGVGEQYF
v_call: TRBV6-5
j_call: TRBJ2-3
d_call: NA
clone_size: NA

cdr3_nt: TGTGCCAGCTCAGATAGTGAGAACACTGAAGCTTTCTTT
cdr3_aa: CASSDSENTEAFF
v_call: TRBV18
j_call: TRBJ1-1
d_call: NA
clone_size: NA

cdr3_nt: TGTGCCAGCAGCTCTAGCGGGAAGGCAGATACGCAGTATTTT
cdr3_aa: CASSSSGKADTQYF
v_call: TRBV28
j_call: TRBJ2-3
d_call: TRBD2
clone_size: NA

cdr3_nt: TGTGCCAGCACCCACCACACGACCTACGAGCAGTACTTC
cdr3_aa: CASTHHTTYEQYF
v_call: TRBV6-1
j_call: TRBJ2-7
d_call: NA
clone_size: NA

cdr3_nt: TGTGCCAGCAGTTTACTCGCGACTAGCGGGAGGGCCCATGAGCAGTTCTTC
cdr3_aa: CASSLLATSGRAHEQFF
v_call: TRBV27
j_call: TRBJ2-1
d_call: TRBD2
clone_size: few

cdr3_nt: TGTGCCAGCGGACAGGGGAGGGATTCACCCCTCCACTTT
cdr3_aa: CASGQGRDSPLHF
v_call: TRBV4-2
j_call: TRBJ1-6
d_call: TRBD1
clone_size: NA

cdr3_nt: TGTGCCAGCAGTGACACCGGGGGGAGCACTGAAGCTTTCTTT
cdr3_aa: CASSDTGGSTEAFF
v_call: TRBV6-4
j_call: TRBJ1-1
d_call: NA
clone_size: NA

cdr3_nt: TGTGCTAGCAGCTTAGGCCGGAGCGATACGCAGTATTTT
cdr3_aa: CASSLGRSDTQYF
v_call: TRBV7-7
j_call: TRBJ2-3
d_call: NA
clone_size: NA

cdr3_nt: TGTGTCAGCAGCCCGGAGAGTAGAAGCACAGATACGCAGTATTTT
cdr3_aa: CVSSPESRSTDTQYF
v_call: TRBV5-4
j_call: TRBJ2-3
d_call: NA
clone_size: once

cdr3_nt: TGCGCCAGCAGCCAAGAAACAGGGGAGATTGAGACCCAGTACTTC
cdr3_aa: CASSQETGEIETQYF
v_call: TRBV4-3
j_call: TRBJ2-5
d_call: TRBD1
clone_size: NA

cdr3_nt: TGTGCCAGCAGCGTAGCGCAGGGGGCAAGTGAGCAGTTCTTC
cdr3_aa: CASSVAQGASEQFF
v_call: TRBV9
j_call: TRBJ2-1
d_call: TRBD1
clone_size: NA

cdr3_nt: TGTGCCAGCAGCAGACCGGGACAGGGGTGCAATGGCTACACCTTC
cdr3_aa: CASSRPGQGCNGYTF
v_call: TRBV7-8
j_call: TRBJ1-2
d_call: TRBD1
clone_size: NA

cdr3_nt: TGCGCCAGCAGCTGGGGACTACGCTCCTACAATGAGCAGTTCTTC
cdr3_aa: CASSWGLRSYNEQFF
v_call: TRBV5-1
j_call: TRBJ2-1
d_call: TRBD2
clone_size: NA

cdr3_nt: TGTGCCAGCAGCTTGGAGACAGGGGGCCTCTCATTTAACACTGAAGCTTTCTTT
cdr3_aa: CASSLETGGLSFNTEAFF
v_call: TRBV7-9
j_call: TRBJ1-1
d_call: TRBD1
clone_size: NA

cdr3_nt: TGTGCCATTATAGCAGCTAACAGGGCCAATGGCTACACCTTC
cdr3_aa: CAIIAANRANGYTF
v_call: TRBV28
j_call: TRBJ1-2
d_call: NA
clone_size: NA

cdr3_nt: TGTGCCAGCAGCTTGAGGCAGGGAGGGGCTGAAGCTTTCTTT
cdr3_aa: CASSLRQGGAEAFF
v_call: TRBV7-9
j_call: TRBJ1-1
d_call: NA
clone_size: NA

cdr3_nt: TGTGCCAGCTCAACGGGACTAGCAGAATCGTACGAGCAGTACTTC
cdr3_aa: CASSTGLAESYEQYF
v_call: TRBV18
j_call: TRBJ2-7
d_call: TRBD2
clone_size: NA

cdr3_nt: TGCGCCAGCCAGGGGATAGGCGCTGGGGCCGGGGAGCTGTTTTTT
cdr3_aa: CASQGIGAGAGELFF
v_call: TRBV5-1
j_call: TRBJ2-2
d_call: NA
clone_size: NA

cdr3_nt: TGTGCCAGCAGCTTAGAATTTTATGAGGCTGAAGCTTTCTTT
cdr3_aa: CASSLEFYEAEAFF
v_call: TRBV7-9
j_call: TRBJ1-1
d_call: NA
clone_size: NA

cdr3_nt: TGCGCCAGCAGCTTGTCCGGGACAGGGGGCCGCGAGCAGTACTTC
cdr3_aa: CASSLSGTGGREQYF
v_call: TRBV5-1
j_call: TRBJ2-7
d_call: TRBD1
clone_size: once

cdr3_nt: TGTGCCAGCAGCTTGGACAGGGTGGTAGCCAAAAACATTCAGTACTTC
cdr3_aa: CASSLDRVVAKNIQYF
v_call: TRBV5-4
j_call: TRBJ2-4
d_call: NA
clone_size: NA

cdr3_nt: TGTGCCAGCAGTACAGGGTTGGGCGAGCAGTACTTC
cdr3_aa: CASSTGLGEQYF
v_call: TRBV6-5
j_call: TRBJ2-7
d_call: NA
clone_size: NA

cdr3_nt: TGTGCCAGCAGTTACGGGACAGGGAAGTACGAGCAGTACTTC
cdr3_aa: CASSYGTGKYEQYF
v_call: TRBV6-5
j_call: TRBJ2-7
d_call: TRBD1
clone_size: few

cdr3_nt: TGCGCCAGCAGCCAAAATACAGGGGGCATATCATCTGGAAACACCATATATTTT
cdr3_aa: CASSQNTGGISSGNTIYF
v_call: TRBV4-3
j_call: TRBJ1-3
d_call: TRBD1
clone_size: NA

cdr3_nt: TGTGCCAGTAGTATCGCGAGCTCCTACAATGAGCAGTTCTTC
cdr3_aa: CASSIASSYNEQFF
v_call: TRBV19
j_call: TRBJ2-1
d_call: NA
clone_size: NA

cdr3_nt: TGTGCCACCAAACATCAAGAGACCCAGTACTTC
cdr3_aa: CATKHQETQYF
v_call: TRBV10-3
j_call: TRBJ2-5
d_call: NA
clone_size: NA

cdr3_nt: TGCGCCAGCAGCCAAGATCGGGACAGGGTGAATGAGCAGTTCTTC
cdr3_aa: CASSQDRDRVNEQFF
v_call: TRBV4-3
j_call: TRBJ2-1
d_call: TRBD1
clone_size: NA

cdr3_nt: TGTGCCAGCAGCCCTCCGGGGCGGGGCGATGAGCAGTTCTTC
cdr3_aa: CASSPPGRGDEQFF
v_call: TRBV11-3
j_call: TRBJ2-1
d_call: NA
clone_size: NA

cdr3_nt: TGTGCCAGCAGCGCCGGCGGGGGGAACACTGAAGCTTTCTTT
cdr3_aa: CASSAGGGNTEAFF
v_call: TRBV7-9
j_call: TRBJ1-1
d_call: NA
clone_size: NA

cdr3_nt: TGTGCCTGGAGAGGCGACAATAATGAAAAACTGTTTTTT
cdr3_aa: CAWRGDNNEKLFF
v_call: TRBV30
j_call: TRBJ1-4
d_call: NA
clone_size: few

cdr3_nt: TGTGCCAGTAGGGGTAGGGGTGTCCTCCCTCGTACCGAGACTAAACTGTTTTTT
cdr3_aa: CASRGRGVLPRTETKLFF
v_call: TRBV19
j_call: TRBJ1-4
d_call: NA
clone_size: NA

cdr3_nt: TGTGCCAGCAGCTTAAGGACACTCCAAGAGACCCAGTACTTC
cdr3_aa: CASSLRTLQETQYF
v_call: TRBV5-4
j_call: TRBJ2-5
d_call: NA
clone_size: NA

cdr3_nt: TGTGCCAGCAGCTTAACCAGACAGGGGAACGGCTACACCTTC
cdr3_aa: CASSLTRQGNGYTF
v_call: TRBV7-9
j_call: TRBJ1-2
d_call: TRBD1
clone_size: NA

cdr3_nt: TGTGCCAGCAGGGTCGGTCAGGGCAGTGGCTACACCTTC
cdr3_aa: CASRVGQGSGYTF
v_call: TRBV2
j_call: TRBJ1-2
d_call: NA
clone_size: NA

cdr3_nt: TGTGCCAGCAGCCGGACAGAGAATAATTCACCCCTCCACTTT
cdr3_aa: CASSRTENNSPLHF
v_call: TRBV27
j_call: TRBJ1-6
d_call: NA
clone_size: NA

cdr3_nt: TGCGCCAGCAGCCAAGAGGGGTCAGGGATTAACTCCTATAATTCACCCCTCCACTTT
cdr3_aa: CASSQEGSGINSYNSPLHF
v_call: TRBV4-1
j_call: TRBJ1-6
d_call: NA
clone_size: NA

cdr3_nt: TGTGCCAGCAGGGGTAGGGCAGGGGTTAAGGAGACCCAGTACTTC
cdr3_aa: CASRGRAGVKETQYF
v_call: TRBV7-2
j_call: TRBJ2-5
d_call: NA
clone_size: NA

cdr3_nt: TGTGCCAGCAGCTTAGCTCCGCGGGATAACAGGGGGCTCAGGAGGTTGAACACTGAAGCTTTCTTT
cdr3_aa: CASSLAPRDNRGLRRLNTEAFF
v_call: TRBV7-2
j_call: TRBJ1-1
d_call: TRBD1
clone_size: NA

cdr3_nt: TGTGCCAGCAGCGCGAGAAGCCGGGAGAATGAGCAGTTCTTC
cdr3_aa: CASSARSRENEQFF
v_call: TRBV11-2
j_call: TRBJ2-1
d_call: NA
clone_size: NA

cdr3_nt: TGTGCCAGCAGCTTGCAGCCTAGCGGGAACACCGGGGAGCTGTTTTTT
cdr3_aa: CASSLQPSGNTGELFF
v_call: TRBV5-8
j_call: TRBJ2-2
d_call: TRBD2
clone_size: NA

cdr3_nt: TGTGCCAGCAGCCGACAGGTGTGGGGTATGGCTGGTACCATATATTTT
cdr3_aa: CASSRQVWGMAGTIYF
v_call: TRBV7-6
j_call: TRBJ1-3
d_call: NA
clone_size: few

cdr3_nt: TGTGCCTGGAGCGGACAGGGGGCGGACACCATATATTTT
cdr3_aa: CAWSGQGADTIYF
v_call: TRBV30
j_call: TRBJ1-3
d_call: TRBD1
clone_size: NA

cdr3_nt: TGCGCCAGCAGCCAAGATGGGCGGCTAGCGGACTACAATGAGCAGTTCTTC
cdr3_aa: CASSQDGRLADYNEQFF
v_call: TRBV4-3
j_call: TRBJ2-1
d_call: TRBD2
clone_size: NA

cdr3_nt: TGTGCCAGCAGCCCTCGCGCGGTGACCTACGAGCAGTACTTC
cdr3_aa: CASSPRAVTYEQYF
v_call: TRBV4-2
j_call: TRBJ2-7
d_call: NA
clone_size: NA

cdr3_nt: TGTGCCAGCAGCTTTACAGGGGGTGGGAACACTGAAGCTTTCTTT
cdr3_aa: CASSFTGGGNTEAFF
v_call: TRBV7-2
j_call: TRBJ1-1
d_call: TRBD1
clone_size: NA

cdr3_nt: TGCGCCAGCAGCTTAGCGGGGGTGGAGACCCAGTACTTC
cdr3_aa: CASSLAGVETQYF
v_call: TRBV5-1
j_call: TRBJ2-5
d_call: TRBD2
clone_size: NA

cdr3_nt: TGTGCCAGCAGCTTAGAGGGGGCGACCGGGGAGCTGTTTTTT
cdr3_aa: CASSLEGATGELFF
v_call: TRBV7-2
j_call: TRBJ2-2
d_call: TRBD1
clone_size: NA

cdr3_nt: TGTGCCAGCAGTTTTCTACAGGGGGACTATGGCTACACCTTC
cdr3_aa: CASSFLQGDYGYTF
v_call: TRBV27
j_call: TRBJ1-2
d_call: TRBD1
clone_size: few

cdr3_nt: TGTGCCAGCAGAAAACAGGGGTTTGACTATGGCTACACCTTC
cdr3_aa: CASRKQGFDYGYTF
v_call: TRBV7-2
j_call: TRBJ1-2
d_call: TRBD1
clone_size: NA